This is a list of T cell receptor beta chains from one sample in a study of control samples from healthy donors and cancer patients. The repertoire was sequenced with immunoSEQ multiplex PCR; TCRdb's copy has only in-frame clones and lacks some. This sample has 150,000 to 200,000 clones, with around 88% found just once. Material for sequencing was blood. These receptors came from a man aged 18 to 30 in good health. The CDR3 runs from the conserved cysteine through the conserved F or W. D genes are given only for firm matches. Clone size is shown for a subset of rows, as once, few, many or a class of expanded clone.

>TRBJ2-7|TRBV7-6|.|.
TGTGCCAGCAGCTCGAACGCCGGGGGAACCTACGAGCAGTACTTC
CASSSNAGGTYEQYF
>TRBJ1-1|TRBV3-1/TRBV3-2|.|once
TGTGCCAGCAGCCAAGTCGCGGGCAGGAGCACTGAAGCTTTCTTT
CASSQVAGRSTEAFF
>TRBJ2-3|TRBV7-2|.|.
TGTGCCAGCAGCTCCGGACGGGAAGATACGCAGTATTTT
CASSSGREDTQYF
>TRBJ2-7|TRBV19|TRBD1|.
TGTGCCAGTAGAACCGCCGGGACAGGGCCCTACGAGCAGTACTTC
CASRTAGTGPYEQYF
>TRBJ1-1|TRBV7-9|.|.
TGTGCCAGCAGCTTAGATACGGGGAAAGCTTTCTTT
CASSLDTGKAFF
>TRBJ2-5|TRBV20-1|.|.
TGCAGTGCCCAACACCAAGAGACCCAGTACTTC
CSAQHQETQYF
>TRBJ1-1|TRBV19|.|.
TGTGCCAGTAGTCGCGGAGGTCAGGGGACGAACACTGAAGCTTTCTTT
CASSRGGQGTNTEAFF
>TRBJ2-7|TRBV4-1|TRBD1|.
TGCGCCAGCAGCCGTCCGGGACAGAGTTACGAGCAGTACTTC
CASSRPGQSYEQYF
>TRBJ1-5|TRBV28|TRBD1|once
TGTGCCAGCAGTACCCAGGGGGCCGGCAATCAGCCCCAGCATTTT
CASSTQGAGNQPQHF
>TRBJ1-1|TRBV9|.|.
TGTGCCAGCAGCGAATCGGTTGTGACTGAAGCTTTCTTT
CASSESVVTEAFF
>TRBJ2-6|TRBV14|.|.
TGTGCCAGCAGCCAGTTGAGGTCTGGGGCCAACGTCCTGACTTTC
CASSQLRSGANVLTF